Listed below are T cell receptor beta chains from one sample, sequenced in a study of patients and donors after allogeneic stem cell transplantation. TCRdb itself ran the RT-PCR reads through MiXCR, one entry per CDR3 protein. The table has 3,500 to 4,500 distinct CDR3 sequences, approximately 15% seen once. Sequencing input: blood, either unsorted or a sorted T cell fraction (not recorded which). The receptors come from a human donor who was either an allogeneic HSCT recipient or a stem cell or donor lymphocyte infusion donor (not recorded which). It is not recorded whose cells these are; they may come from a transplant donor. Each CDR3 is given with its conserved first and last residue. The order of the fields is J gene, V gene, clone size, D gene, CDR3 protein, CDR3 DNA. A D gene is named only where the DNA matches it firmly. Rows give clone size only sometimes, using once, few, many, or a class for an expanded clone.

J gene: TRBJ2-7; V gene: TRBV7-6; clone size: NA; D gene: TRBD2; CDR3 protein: CASSLASAGDEQYF; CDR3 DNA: TGTGCCAGCAGCTTAGCCAGTGCGGGGGACGAGCAGTACTTC
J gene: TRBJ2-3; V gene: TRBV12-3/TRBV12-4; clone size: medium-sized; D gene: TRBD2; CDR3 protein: CASSRGLAAFGRDTQYF; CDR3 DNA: TGTGCCAGCAGCCGGGGACTAGCGGCTTTCGGTCGGGATACGCAGTATTTT
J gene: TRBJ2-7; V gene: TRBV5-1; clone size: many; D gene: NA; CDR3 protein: CASSIRPGVDAEQYF; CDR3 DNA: TGCGCCAGCAGCATCCGGCCAGGGGTGGATGCCGAGCAGTACTTC
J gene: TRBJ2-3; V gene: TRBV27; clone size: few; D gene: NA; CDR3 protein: CASSYPWGDTQYF; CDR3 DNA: TGTGCCAGCAGTTACCCCTGGGGCGATACGCAGTATTTT
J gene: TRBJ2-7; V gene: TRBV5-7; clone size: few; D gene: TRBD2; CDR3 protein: CASSLELAGVEQYF; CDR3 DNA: TGTGCCAGCAGCTTGGAACTAGCGGGAGTGGAGCAGTACTTC
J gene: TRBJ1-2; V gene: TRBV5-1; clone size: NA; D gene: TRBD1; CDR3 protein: CASSGTGAYGYTF; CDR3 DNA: TGCGCCAGCTCCGGGACAGGGGCATATGGCTACACCTTC
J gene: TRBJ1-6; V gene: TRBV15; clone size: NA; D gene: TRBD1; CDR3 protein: CATSRTGFYNSPLHF; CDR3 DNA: TGTGCCACCAGCCGGACAGGGTTCTATAATTCACCCCTCCACTTT
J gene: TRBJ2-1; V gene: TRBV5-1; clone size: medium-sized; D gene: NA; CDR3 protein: CASSLSREQFF; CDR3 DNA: TGCGCCAGCAGCTTGTCCAGGGAGCAGTTCTTC
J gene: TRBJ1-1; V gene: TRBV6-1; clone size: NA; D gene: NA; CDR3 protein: CASSQSPVGWAEAFF; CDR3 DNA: TGTGCCAGCAGTCAAAGTCCGGTTGGTTGGGCTGAAGCTTTCTTT
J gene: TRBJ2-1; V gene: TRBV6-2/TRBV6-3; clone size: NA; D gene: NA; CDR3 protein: CASSGGLRQFF; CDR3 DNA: TGTGCCAGCAGTGGGGGACTCCGGCAGTTCTTC
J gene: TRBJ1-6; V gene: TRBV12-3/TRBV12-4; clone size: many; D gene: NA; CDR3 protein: CASSLLPIKLPLHF; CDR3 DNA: TGTGCCAGCAGTTTGTTGCCCATCAAACTACCCCTCCACTTT
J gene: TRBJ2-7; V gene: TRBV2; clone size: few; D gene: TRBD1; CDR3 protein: CASSGQGTYEQYF; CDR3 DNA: TGTGCCAGCAGCGGACAGGGCACCTACGAGCAGTACTTC
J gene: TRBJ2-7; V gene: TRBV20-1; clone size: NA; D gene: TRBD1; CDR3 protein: CSWDRDSSDEQYF; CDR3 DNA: TGCAGCTGGGACCGGGACAGCAGCGACGAGCAGTACTTC
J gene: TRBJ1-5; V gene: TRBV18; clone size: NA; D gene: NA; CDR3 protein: CASSPRISNQPQHF; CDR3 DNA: TGTGCCAGCTCACCAAGAATCAGCAATCAGCCCCAGCATTTT
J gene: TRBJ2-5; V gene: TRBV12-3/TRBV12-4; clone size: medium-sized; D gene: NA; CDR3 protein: CASSLRGPETQYF; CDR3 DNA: TGTGCCAGCAGTTTGCGGGGGCCAGAGACCCAGTACTTC
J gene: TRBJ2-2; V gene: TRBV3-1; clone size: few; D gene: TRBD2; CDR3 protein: CASSQAGGGRAGELFF; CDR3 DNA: TGTGCCAGCAGCCAAGCCGGGGGAGGGAGAGCCGGGGAGCTGTTTTTT
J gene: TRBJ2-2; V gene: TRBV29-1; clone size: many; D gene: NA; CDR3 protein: CSVDKGPNTGELFF; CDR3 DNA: TGCAGCGTTGATAAGGGGCCGAACACCGGGGAGCTGTTTTTT
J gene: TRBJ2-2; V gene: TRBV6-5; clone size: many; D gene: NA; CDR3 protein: CASRTGGELFF; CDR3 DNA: TGTGCCAGCAGGACGGGCGGGGAGCTGTTTTTT
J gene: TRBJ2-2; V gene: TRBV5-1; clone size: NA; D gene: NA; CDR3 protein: CASRDKNTGELFF; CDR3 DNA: TGCGCCAGCCGGGACAAGAACACCGGGGAGCTGTTTTTT